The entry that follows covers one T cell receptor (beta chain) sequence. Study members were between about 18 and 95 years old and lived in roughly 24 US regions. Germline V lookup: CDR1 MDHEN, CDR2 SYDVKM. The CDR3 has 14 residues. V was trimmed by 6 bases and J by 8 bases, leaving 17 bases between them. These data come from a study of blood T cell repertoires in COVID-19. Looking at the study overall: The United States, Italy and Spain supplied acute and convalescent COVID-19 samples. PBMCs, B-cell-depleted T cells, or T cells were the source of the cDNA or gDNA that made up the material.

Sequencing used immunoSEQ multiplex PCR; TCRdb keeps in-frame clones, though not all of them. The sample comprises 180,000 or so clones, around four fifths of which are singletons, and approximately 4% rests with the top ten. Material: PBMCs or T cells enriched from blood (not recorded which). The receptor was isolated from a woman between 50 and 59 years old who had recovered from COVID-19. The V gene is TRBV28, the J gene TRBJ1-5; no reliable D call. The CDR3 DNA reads TGTGCCAGCAGCCTCTCTGGGCTAATTAAGCCCCAGCATTTT. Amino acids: CASSLSGLIKPQHF.